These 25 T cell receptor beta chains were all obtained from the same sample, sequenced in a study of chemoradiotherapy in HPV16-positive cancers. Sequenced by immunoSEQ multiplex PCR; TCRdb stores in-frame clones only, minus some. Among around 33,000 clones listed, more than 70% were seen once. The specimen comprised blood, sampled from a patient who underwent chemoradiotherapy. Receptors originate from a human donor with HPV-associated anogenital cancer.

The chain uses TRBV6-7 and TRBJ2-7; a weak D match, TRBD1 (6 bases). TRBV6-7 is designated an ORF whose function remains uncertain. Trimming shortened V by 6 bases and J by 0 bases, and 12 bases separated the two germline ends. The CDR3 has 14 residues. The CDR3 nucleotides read TGTGCCAGCAGGCCGACAGGAGACTCCTACGAGCAGTACTTC. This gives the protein CASRPTGDSYEQYF.

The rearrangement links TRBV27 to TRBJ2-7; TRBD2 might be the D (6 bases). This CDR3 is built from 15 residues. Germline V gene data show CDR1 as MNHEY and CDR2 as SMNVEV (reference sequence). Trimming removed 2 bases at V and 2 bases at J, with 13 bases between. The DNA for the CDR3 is TGTGCCAGCAGTTTACACGGGAGTGGACCCTACGAGCAGTACTTC. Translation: CASSLHGSGPYEQYF.

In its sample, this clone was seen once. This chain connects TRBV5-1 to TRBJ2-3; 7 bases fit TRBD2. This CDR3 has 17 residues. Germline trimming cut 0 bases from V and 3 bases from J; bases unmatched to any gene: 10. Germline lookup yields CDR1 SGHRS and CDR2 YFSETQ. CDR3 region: CASSLANPGLGTDTQYF. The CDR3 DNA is TGCGCCAGCAGCTTGGCCAACCCAGGACTAGGAACAGATACGCAGTATTTT.

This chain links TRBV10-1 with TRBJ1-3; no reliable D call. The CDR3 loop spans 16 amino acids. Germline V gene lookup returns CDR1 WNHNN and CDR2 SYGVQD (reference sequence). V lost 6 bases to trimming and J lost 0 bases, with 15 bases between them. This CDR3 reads CASSFDATSSGNTIYF. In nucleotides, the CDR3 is TGCGCCAGCAGCTTCGACGCTACCTCCTCTGGAAACACCATATATTTT.

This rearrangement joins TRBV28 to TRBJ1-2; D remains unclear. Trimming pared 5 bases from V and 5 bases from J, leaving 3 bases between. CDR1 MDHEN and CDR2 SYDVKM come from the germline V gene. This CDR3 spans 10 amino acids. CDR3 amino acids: CASSGYGYTF. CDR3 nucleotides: TGTGCCAGCAGTGGATATGGCTACACCTTC.

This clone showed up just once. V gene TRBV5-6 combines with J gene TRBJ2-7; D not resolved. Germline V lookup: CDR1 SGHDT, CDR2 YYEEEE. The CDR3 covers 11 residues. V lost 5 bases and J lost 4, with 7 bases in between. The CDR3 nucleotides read TGTGCCAGCAGTTACAGTTACGAGCAGTACTTC. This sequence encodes CASSYSYEQYF.

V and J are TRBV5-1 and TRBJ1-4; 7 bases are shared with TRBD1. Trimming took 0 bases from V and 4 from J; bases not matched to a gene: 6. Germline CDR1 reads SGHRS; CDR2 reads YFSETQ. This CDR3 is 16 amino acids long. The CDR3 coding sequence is TGCGCCAGCAGCTTGGGACAGGGCCCATTTAATGAAAAACTGTTTTTT. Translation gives CASSLGQGPFNEKLFF.

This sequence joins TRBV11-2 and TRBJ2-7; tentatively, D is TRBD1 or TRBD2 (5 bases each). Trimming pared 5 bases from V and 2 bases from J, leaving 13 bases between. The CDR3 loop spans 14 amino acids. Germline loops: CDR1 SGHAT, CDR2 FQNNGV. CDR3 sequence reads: CASSLGTLPYEQYF. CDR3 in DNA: TGTGCCAGCAGCCTCGGGACGCTCCCCTACGAGCAGTACTTC.

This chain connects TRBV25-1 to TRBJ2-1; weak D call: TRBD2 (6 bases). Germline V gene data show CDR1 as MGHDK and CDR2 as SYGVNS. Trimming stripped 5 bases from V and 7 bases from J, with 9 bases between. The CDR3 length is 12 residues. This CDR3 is CASSWDSNEQFF. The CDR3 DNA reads TGTGCCAGCAGTTGGGACTCTAATGAGCAGTTCTTC.

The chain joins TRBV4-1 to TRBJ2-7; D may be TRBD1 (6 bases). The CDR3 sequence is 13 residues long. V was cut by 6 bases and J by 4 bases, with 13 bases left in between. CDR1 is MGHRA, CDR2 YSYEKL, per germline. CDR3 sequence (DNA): TGCGCCAGCAGTCGATCGGACAGATACGAGCAGTACTTC. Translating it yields CASSRSDRYEQYF.

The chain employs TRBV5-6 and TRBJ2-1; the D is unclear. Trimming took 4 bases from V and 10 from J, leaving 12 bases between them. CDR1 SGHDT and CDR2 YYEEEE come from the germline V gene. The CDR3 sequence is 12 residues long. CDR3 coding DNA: TGTGCCAGCAGCCTGAGCCTCGGGGAGCAGTTCTTC. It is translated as CASSLSLGEQFF.

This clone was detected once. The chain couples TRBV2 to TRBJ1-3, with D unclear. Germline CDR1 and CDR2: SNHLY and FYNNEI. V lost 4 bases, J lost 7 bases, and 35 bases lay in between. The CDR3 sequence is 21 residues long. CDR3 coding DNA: TGTGCCAGCAGTGGTCTAGTTTTCGAAACTATACAATCACCCCGAGGGAACACCATATATTTT. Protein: CASSGLVFETIQSPRGNTIYF.

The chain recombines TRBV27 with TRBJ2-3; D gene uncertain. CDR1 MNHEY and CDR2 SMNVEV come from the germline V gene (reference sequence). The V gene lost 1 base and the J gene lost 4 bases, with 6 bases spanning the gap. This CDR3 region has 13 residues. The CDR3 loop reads CASSLFDPDTQYF. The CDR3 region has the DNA TGTGCCAGCAGTTTATTTGACCCAGATACGCAGTATTTT.

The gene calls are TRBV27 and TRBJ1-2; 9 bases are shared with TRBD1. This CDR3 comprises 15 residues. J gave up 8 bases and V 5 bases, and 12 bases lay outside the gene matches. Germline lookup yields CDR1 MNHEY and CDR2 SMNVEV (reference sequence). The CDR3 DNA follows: TGTGCCAGCAGTATCCCGGGACAGGGTTTTTGGGGCTACACCTTC. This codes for CASSIPGQGFWGYTF.

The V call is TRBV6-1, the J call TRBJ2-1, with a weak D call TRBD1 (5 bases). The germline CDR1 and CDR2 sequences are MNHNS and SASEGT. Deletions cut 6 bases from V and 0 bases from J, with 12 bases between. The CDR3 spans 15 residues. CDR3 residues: CASRLQESSYNEQFF. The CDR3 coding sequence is TGTGCCAGCAGATTACAGGAAAGCTCCTACAATGAGCAGTTCTTC.

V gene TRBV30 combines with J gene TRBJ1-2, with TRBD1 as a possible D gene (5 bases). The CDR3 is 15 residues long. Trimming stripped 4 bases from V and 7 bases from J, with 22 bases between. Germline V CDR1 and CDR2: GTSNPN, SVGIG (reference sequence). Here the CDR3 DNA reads TGTGCCTGGACTCTAAACACAGGATTCTCGTTTGGCTACACCTTC. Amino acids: CAWTLNTGFSFGYTF.

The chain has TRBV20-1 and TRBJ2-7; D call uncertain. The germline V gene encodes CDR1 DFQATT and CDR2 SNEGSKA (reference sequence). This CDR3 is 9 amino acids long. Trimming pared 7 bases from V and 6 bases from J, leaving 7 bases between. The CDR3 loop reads CSVPGEQYF. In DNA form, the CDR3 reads TGCAGTGTTCCTGGCGAGCAGTACTTC.

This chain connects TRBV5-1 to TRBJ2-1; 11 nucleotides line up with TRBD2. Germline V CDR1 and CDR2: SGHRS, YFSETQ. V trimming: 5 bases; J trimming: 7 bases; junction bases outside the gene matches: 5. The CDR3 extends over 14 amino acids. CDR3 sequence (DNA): TGCGCCAGCAGTTTAGCGGGGGGGCCGAATGAGCAGTTCTTC. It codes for CASSLAGGPNEQFF. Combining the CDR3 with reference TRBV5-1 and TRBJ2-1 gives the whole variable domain KAGVTQTPRYLIKTRGQQVTLSCSPISGHRSVSWYQQTPGQGLQFLFEYFSETQRNKGNFPGRFSGRQFSNSRSEMNVSTLELGDSALYLCASSLAGGPNEQFFGPGTRLTVL.

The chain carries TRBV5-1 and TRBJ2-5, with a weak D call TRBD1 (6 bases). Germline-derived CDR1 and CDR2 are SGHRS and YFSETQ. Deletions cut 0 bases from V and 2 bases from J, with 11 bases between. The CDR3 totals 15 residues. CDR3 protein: CASSLDGRGQETQYF. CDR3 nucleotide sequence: TGCGCCAGCAGCTTGGATGGCAGGGGTCAAGAGACCCAGTACTTC.

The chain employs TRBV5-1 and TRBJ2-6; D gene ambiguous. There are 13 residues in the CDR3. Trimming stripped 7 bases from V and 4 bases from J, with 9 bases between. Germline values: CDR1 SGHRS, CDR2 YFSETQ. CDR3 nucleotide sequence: TGCGCCAGCGCCACCTCCGGGGCCAACGTCCTGACTTTC. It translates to CASATSGANVLTF.

CDR3 loop: CASSQLMAVGEKLFF. The CDR3 bases are TGTGCCAGCAGCCAACTTATGGCAGTAGGGGAAAAACTGTTTTTT. The genes are TRBV5-4 and TRBJ1-4; D unclear. V lost 4 bases and J 8 bases, leaving 18 bases between the germline ends. Germline CDR1 and CDR2: SGHNT and YYREEE (reference sequence). This CDR3 has 15 amino acids.

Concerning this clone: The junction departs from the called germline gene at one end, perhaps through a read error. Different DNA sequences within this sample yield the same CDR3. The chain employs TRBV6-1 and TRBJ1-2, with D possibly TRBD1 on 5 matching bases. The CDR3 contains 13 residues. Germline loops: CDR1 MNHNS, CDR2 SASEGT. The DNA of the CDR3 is TGTGCCAGCAGTCGTAGGGGCGGCTATGGTTACACCTTC. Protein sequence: CASSRRGGYGYTF.

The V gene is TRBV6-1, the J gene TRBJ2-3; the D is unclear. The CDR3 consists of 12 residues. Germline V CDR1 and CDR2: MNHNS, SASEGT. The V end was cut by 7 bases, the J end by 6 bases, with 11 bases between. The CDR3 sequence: CASTRNFDTQYF. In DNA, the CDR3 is TGTGCCAGCACTAGGAACTTTGATACGCAGTATTTT.

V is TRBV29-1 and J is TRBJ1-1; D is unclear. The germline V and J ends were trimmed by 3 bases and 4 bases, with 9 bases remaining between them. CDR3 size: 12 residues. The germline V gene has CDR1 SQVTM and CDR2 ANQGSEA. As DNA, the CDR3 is TGCAGCGTTGAGGAGGGAGGCACTGAAGCTTTCTTT. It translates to CSVEEGGTEAFF.

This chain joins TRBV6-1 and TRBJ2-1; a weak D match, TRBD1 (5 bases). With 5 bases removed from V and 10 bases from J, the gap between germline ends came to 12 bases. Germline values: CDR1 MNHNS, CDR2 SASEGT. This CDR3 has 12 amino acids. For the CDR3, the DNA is TGTGCCAGCAGTTTCATAGGGGCGGAGCAGTTCTTC. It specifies CASSFIGAEQFF.